This T cell receptor beta chain appears in the sequencing data of a study of CD8 T cells in ankylosing spondylitis. Study-level results: CD8+ cells made up the disease-linked clones, which were relatively rare in peripheral blood. Characteristic, it appeared, of ankylosing spondylitis blood was a TCR beta motif of about eight highly homologous variants.

A word on this clonotype: The antigen remains unidentified.

V was clipped by 6 bases and J by 5 bases, with 26 bases between them. Per germline, CDR1 MDHEN and CDR2 SYDVKM. The CDR3 runs to 17 residues. From the 5' RACE reads, TCRdb called clonotypes with MiXCR, one entry per CDR3 protein. The sample has 800,000 to 900,000 distinct CDR3 sequences, about 12% seen once; the top ten hold 0.45% to 0.6%. Sample: blood, either unsorted or a sorted T cell fraction (not recorded which). The origin of this receptor is a male donor with ankylosing spondylitis. This chain uses TRBV28 with TRBJ2-7; TRBD1 or TRBD2 may be the D gene (6 bases each). DNA for the CDR3: TGTGCCAGCAGCTCTCCCCACGGGGGCAGAGGAGTGCACGAGCAGTACTTC. This codes for CASSSPHGGRGVHEQYF.